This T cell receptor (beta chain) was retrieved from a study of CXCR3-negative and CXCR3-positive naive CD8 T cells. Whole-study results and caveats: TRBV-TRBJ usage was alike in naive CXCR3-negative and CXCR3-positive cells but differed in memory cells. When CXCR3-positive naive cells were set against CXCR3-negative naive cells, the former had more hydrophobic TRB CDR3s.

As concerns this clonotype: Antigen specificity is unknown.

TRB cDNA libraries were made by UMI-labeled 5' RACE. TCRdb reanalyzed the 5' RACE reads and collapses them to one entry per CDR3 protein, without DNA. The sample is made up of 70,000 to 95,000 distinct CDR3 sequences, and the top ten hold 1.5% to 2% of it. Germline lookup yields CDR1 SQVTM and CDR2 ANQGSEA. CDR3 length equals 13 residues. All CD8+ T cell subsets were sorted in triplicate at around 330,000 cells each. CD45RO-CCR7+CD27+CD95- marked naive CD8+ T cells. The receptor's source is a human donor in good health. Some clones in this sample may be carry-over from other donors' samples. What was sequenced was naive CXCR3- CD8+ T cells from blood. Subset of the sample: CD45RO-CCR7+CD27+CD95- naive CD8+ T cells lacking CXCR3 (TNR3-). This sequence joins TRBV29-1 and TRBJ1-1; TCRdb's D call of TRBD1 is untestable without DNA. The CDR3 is CSAGTDLNTEAFF.